The clone carrying this T cell receptor (beta chain) was picked up a small number of times. The antigen is undetermined. The sample belongs to a study of spatial heterogeneity in lung cancer. On the study more broadly: The study consistently detected more beta-chain than alpha-chain sequences. Each distinct TCR and UMI combination averaged more than ten appearances in raw reads.

Every individual TCR cDNA molecule carried its own unique molecular identifier, which allowed correction of PCR and sequencing errors. Via MiXCR, TCRdb re-called the 5' RACE reads, giving one row per CDR3 protein. Found here are some 100,000 distinct CDR3 sequences, 7.5% to 10% of them singletons; the top ten hold roughly 7.2%. CDR3 length equals 13 residues. Trimming shortened V by 0 bases and J by 3 bases, and 9 bases separated the two germline ends. The germline V gene has CDR1 DFQATT and CDR2 SNEGSKA (reference sequence). Time point of the sample: sample taken at primary tumor resection. Whole RNA from tumor, nontumor lung or frozen PBMC was sequenced unsorted. Overall study results and limits: Among blood samples, ubiquitous expanded tumor TCRs appeared more at resection than at follow-up.

The chain recombines TRBV20-1 with TRBJ2-7; D is unresolved. The receptor comes from a male donor with early-stage non-small cell lung cancer. Sequences were derived from PBMCs, sampled at surgery. CDR3 sequence (DNA): TGCAGTGCTAGAGATCTTGCGAACTACGAGCAGTACTTC. This sequence encodes CSARDLANYEQYF.